The following is a T cell receptor beta chain sequence with its context. V gave up 5 bases and J gave up 6 bases, with 14 bases separating them. Per germline, CDR1 SGHTA and CDR2 FQGNSA. This CDR3 has 14 amino acids. Genomic DNA served as template for TCR beta VDJ and CDR3 profiling. TCRdb redid the calling of the reads with MiXCR, one entry per CDR3 protein. The sample includes under 200,000 distinct CDR3 sequences, under 70% seen only once; the top ten take under 60%. This sample stems from a study of CD8+CD57+ T cells in acquired aplastic anemia. The sequenced sample consisted of sorted CD4+, CD8+, or CD8+CD57+ T cells (not recorded which) from PBMCs. V gene TRBV7-2 combines with J gene TRBJ2-1; D ambiguous. The origin of this receptor is a human donor with severe aplastic anemia or a healthy control (not recorded which). The CDR3 DNA follows: TGTGCCAGCAGCCCAGAAACGCACCTCAATGAGCAGTTCTTC. Its protein is CASSPETHLNEQFF.